This T cell receptor beta chain was identified in a study of post-analysis software for immune sequencing data. The overall study: As for disease course, relapsing-remitting, secondary progressive and progressive-relapsing multiple sclerosis were all included.

Unique molecular identifiers tagged the TCR beta cDNA libraries. With roughly 1 to 11 million T cells as the source, approximately 450,000 cDNA molecules resulted. TCRdb analysed the PCR reads with MiXCR anew, one entry per CDR3 protein. The sample contains about 380,000 distinct CDR3 sequences, around 33% of which appear only once. J lost 9 bases, V lost 5 bases, and 10 bases had no gene match. Germline assignment: CDR1 SGHTA and CDR2 FQGTGA. The CDR3 is 16 amino acids. As for this clonotype: Its cognate antigen is unknown.

Overall study results and limits: Diversity measured as normalized Chao1 was significantly lower in multiple sclerosis patients than in controls. TRBV5-6, TRBV5-1 and TRBV20-1 belonged to a set of five TRBV segments that were more frequent in patients than controls.

The TCR was taken from a girl between 5 and 17 years old with multiple sclerosis. This chain connects TRBV7-3 to TRBJ2-5, with 15 bases lining up with TRBD2. What was sequenced was blood. CDR3 in amino acids: CASSEGLAGGFEAQYF. In DNA form, the CDR3 reads TGTGCCAGCAGCGAGGGACTAGCGGGGGGTTTTGAGGCCCAGTACTTC.